The clone carrying this T cell receptor beta chain showed up just a few times. Additional DNA sequences in this sample encode the identical CDR3. The data stem from a study of CD8+ T cells in alopecia areata. After isolation, RNA underwent reverse transcription to generate cDNA as the sequencing template. TCRdb's copy holds only in-frame clones and misses some; the assay was immunoSEQ multiplex PCR. The sample lists approximately 99,000 clones; approximately 59% were seen once. The material sequenced was CD8+ T cells sorted from blood. This sequence originates from a human donor in good health.

In DNA form, the CDR3 reads TGCGCCAGCAGCTTTAGCGGTTCCTACGAGCAGTACTTC. This gives the protein CASSFSGSYEQYF. The chain combines TRBV5-1 with TRBJ2-7; the D gene is possibly TRBD2 (6 bases). V was cut by 2 bases and J by 1 base, with 7 bases left in between. Germline V CDR1 and CDR2: SGHRS, YFSETQ. CDR3 length: 13 residues.